These 12 T cell receptor beta chains share one sample of origin, sequenced in a study of T cells in narcolepsy. This table comes from immunoSEQ multiplex PCR, and its TCRdb copy is limited to in-frame clones, with some not included. The data show approximately 11,000 clones, roughly 94% seen once. What was sequenced was CD45RA- memory CD4+ T cells from PBMCs. All receptors derive from a human donor with narcolepsy.

This chain joins TRBV18 and TRBJ2-2, with unresolved D. Trimming left V 3 bases short and J 2 bases short, with 7 bases between. The germline CDR1 and CDR2 sequences are KGHSH and LQKENI. This CDR3 has 14 residues. CDR3 sequence: CASSPAKNTGELFF. CDR3 in DNA: TGTGCCAGCTCACCGGCTAAAAACACCGGGGAGCTGTTTTTT.

The rearrangement uses TRBV30 and TRBJ1-2, with D possibly matching TRBD1 (5 bases). CDR1 and CDR2 (germline): GTSNPN, SVGIG (reference sequence). Trimming took off 0 bases at V and 4 bases at J, with 12 bases between the two ends. The CDR3 extends over 14 amino acids. CDR3 coding DNA: TGTGCCTGGAGTGTCCAGGGTGGCCCCTATGGCTACACCTTC. Encoded protein: CAWSVQGGPYGYTF.

V and J are TRBV11-1 and TRBJ2-7, with TRBD1 matching 12 bases. Germline V gives CDR1 SGHAT, CDR2 FQDESV (reference sequence). This CDR3 has 15 residues. Trimming at V came to 4 bases and at J to 7 bases, leaving 8 bases not matched to a gene. DNA of the CDR3: TGTGCCAGCAGCTCGACGGGACAGGGGGCAGGTGAGCAGTACTTC. Amino acid sequence: CASSSTGQGAGEQYF.

V is TRBV19 and J is TRBJ1-1, with a weak D call TRBD1 (5 bases). Trimming took off 2 bases at V and 1 base at J, with 14 bases between the two ends. Germline V gene lookup returns CDR1 LNHDA and CDR2 SQIVND (reference sequence). The CDR3 totals 16 residues. The CDR3 loop reads CASSIRQTVRNTEAFF. CDR3 bases: TGTGCCAGTAGTATAAGACAGACCGTGAGGAACACTGAAGCTTTCTTT.

The chain has TRBV4-2 and TRBJ2-5; maybe TRBD1 (6 bases). Looked up from germline, CDR1 is LGHNA and CDR2 is YNFKEQ. CDR3 length: 15 residues. Deletions cut 2 bases from V and 5 bases from J, with 15 bases between. The CDR3 region has the DNA TGTGCCAGCAGCCAAAGGCAGGGGTATGCGGAGACCCAGTACTTC. Encoded protein: CASSQRQGYAETQYF.

The chain combines TRBV7-2 with TRBJ2-3; 8 nucleotides match TRBD2. The CDR3 runs to 14 residues. Germline V gene sequence: CDR1 SGHTA, CDR2 FQGNSA. Unmatched junction bases numbered 8, after V lost 5 bases and J lost 7 bases. The CDR3 protein is CASSTRTSMNTQYF. DNA of the CDR3: TGTGCCAGCAGCACCCGGACTAGCATGAATACGCAGTATTTT.

J is TRBJ1-3 and V is TRBV9, with D uncertain. Deletions cut 3 bases from V and 1 base from J, with 2 bases between. Per the germline V gene, CDR1 is SGDLS and CDR2 is YYNGEE. The length of the CDR3 is 12 residues. The CDR3 sequence: CASSASGNTIYF. In nucleotides, the CDR3 is TGTGCCAGCAGCGCGTCTGGAAACACCATATATTTT.

The CDR3 reads CASSLQQGAGNYGYTF. DNA of the CDR3: TGCGCCAGCAGCCTCCAACAGGGGGCAGGGAACTATGGCTACACCTTC. The chain is built from TRBV4-1 and TRBJ1-2, with 9 nucleotides matching TRBD1. The CDR3 length is 16 residues. The junction had 8 bases not matched to a gene; V was cut back by 4 bases and J by 2 bases. Germline CDR1 MGHRA, CDR2 YSYEKL.

The chain recombines TRBV6-5 with TRBJ1-2; D remains unclear. V was cut by 0 bases and J by 2 bases, with 10 bases left in between. Germline V CDR1 and CDR2: MNHEY, SVGAGI. This CDR3 contains 15 residues. The CDR3 loop reads CASSYSIFRNYGYTF. In nucleotides, the CDR3 is TGTGCCAGCAGTTACTCGATTTTCAGGAACTATGGCTACACCTTC.

This chain joins TRBV11-1 and TRBJ1-1; D is undetermined. In germline, CDR1 is SGHAT, CDR2 FQDESV (reference sequence). CDR3 length: 13 amino acids. The ends were cut back, 0 bases at V and 11 bases at J, with 13 bases in the middle. The CDR3 nucleotides read TGTGCCAGCAGCTTAGCGCCTTCTTTGGAGGCTTTCTTT. Translating gives CASSLAPSLEAFF. Looking up the rest from reference TRBV11-1 and TRBJ1-1 gives the full variable domain: EAEVAQSPRYKITEKSQAVAFWCDPISGHATLYWYRQILGQGPELLVQFQDESVVDDSQLPKDRFSAERLKGVDSTLKIQPAELGDSAMYLCASSLAPSLEAFFGQGTRLTVV.

This chain joins TRBV9 and TRBJ1-6, with a weak D call TRBD1 (6 bases). Germline lookup yields CDR1 SGDLS and CDR2 YYNGEE. The CDR3 runs to 15 residues. V gave up 4 bases and J gave up 4 bases, with 12 bases separating them. The CDR3 DNA sequence: TGTGCCAGCAGCCCCACAGACAGGTATAATTCACCCCTCCACTTT. This sequence encodes CASSPTDRYNSPLHF.

This chain links TRBV27 with TRBJ1-4; possible D gene TRBD1, 5 bases. Germline values: CDR1 MNHEY, CDR2 SMNVEV (reference sequence). Trimming stripped 3 bases from V and 7 bases from J, with 12 bases between. The CDR3 spans 14 residues. The CDR3 DNA sequence: TGTGCCAGCAGTTTCCGGGACTGGAGTGAAAAACTGTTTTTT. It encodes CASSFRDWSEKLFF.